The 29 T cell receptor beta chains presented below share a single source sample, sequenced in a study of OX40 agonist ivuxolimab in advanced cancers. Only in-frame clones appear in the TCRdb table, and some are missing; sequencing was by immunoSEQ multiplex PCR. The sample lists some 99,000 clones, about 86% occurring once. The source was CD4+ or CD8+ T cells sorted from blood, collected in a trial of the OX40 agonist ivuxolimab. These receptors were collected from an adult with an advanced solid tumor such as melanoma, head and neck, liver or kidney cancer.

This chain uses TRBV6-6 with TRBJ2-3; D is ambiguous. The CDR3 spans 13 residues. From germline, CDR1 is MNHNY and CDR2 SVGAGI (reference sequence). V was shortened by 6 bases and J by 4 bases, with 11 bases between the two germline ends. The CDR3 DNA sequence: TGTGCCAGCAGAACCACCCGATCAGATACGCAGTATTTT. Protein: CASRTTRSDTQYF.

The chain couples TRBV9 to TRBJ2-3, with a tentative D call TRBD1 (5 bases). This CDR3 region has 13 residues. Germline V gene data show CDR1 as SGDLS and CDR2 as YYNGEE. The ends were cut back, 2 bases at V and 3 bases at J, with 7 bases in the middle. CDR3 DNA: TGTGCCAGCAGCGTCCAGGGAACAGATACGCAGTATTTT. Its protein product is CASSVQGTDTQYF.

V gene TRBV4-2 combines with J gene TRBJ1-2; 7 nucleotides line up with TRBD1. The CDR3 length is 16 residues. Looked up from germline, CDR1 is LGHNA and CDR2 is YNFKEQ. J was trimmed by 4 bases and V by 0 bases; bases with no gene match: 8. This CDR3 reads CASSQDPGQTTYGYTF. The CDR3 DNA reads as TGTGCCAGCAGCCAAGATCCGGGACAGACAACCTATGGCTACACCTTC.

This chain joins TRBV19 and TRBJ2-6; a weak D match, TRBD2 (6 bases). Germline V gene lookup returns CDR1 LNHDA and CDR2 SQIVND (reference sequence). With 7 bases removed from V and 2 bases from J, the gap between germline ends came to 21 bases. The CDR3 sequence is 18 residues long. CDR3 in amino acids: CASTPAPGGPTGANVLTF. The CDR3 DNA follows: TGTGCCAGTACCCCCGCTCCAGGAGGGCCAACTGGGGCCAACGTCCTGACTTTC.

This chain joins TRBV4-3 and TRBJ1-1, with D perhaps matching TRBD1 (6 bases). The V gene's germline CDR1 is LGHNA and CDR2 YSLEER. The CDR3 contains 15 residues. V shed 4 bases and J shed 4 bases, with 16 bases lying between them. CDR3 sequence (DNA): TGCGCCAGCAGCCTTTCGCAGGGGAAGGGCACTGAAGCTTTCTTT. Translation gives CASSLSQGKGTEAFF.

The chain links TRBV25-1 to TRBJ1-2; weak D call: TRBD1 (6 bases). This CDR3 is built from 12 residues. V lost 4 bases, J lost 4 bases, and 7 bases lay in between. In germline, CDR1 is MGHDK, CDR2 SYGVNS. The CDR3, as DNA: TGTGCCAGCAGTGTACAGGGCTATGGCTACACCTTC. Protein product: CASSVQGYGYTF.

The rearrangement links TRBV7-2 to TRBJ2-7; no clear D. This CDR3 has 15 residues. The germline V gene encodes CDR1 SGHTA and CDR2 FQGNSA. V was pared by 1 base and J by 7 bases, with 17 bases between. The CDR3 nucleotides are TGTGCCAGCAGCTTAGGATCCCGGTCACTTCAGGAGCAGTACTTC. Protein: CASSLGSRSLQEQYF.

The chain combines TRBV5-4 with TRBJ2-1, with D tentatively TRBD2 (6 bases). Germline CDR1 reads SGHNT; CDR2 reads YYREEE (reference sequence). The CDR3 totals 14 residues. V was trimmed by 4 bases and J by 2 bases, leaving 10 bases between them. In DNA form, the CDR3 reads TGTGCCAGCAGCAGGGGAGGAGCCTACAATGAGCAGTTCTTC. It translates to CASSRGGAYNEQFF.

V usage is TRBV7-3 and J usage is TRBJ2-2, with 7 bases lining up with TRBD2. Germline CDR1 reads SGHTA; CDR2 reads FQGTGA. The CDR3 is 14 residues long. The V and J ends lost 1 base and 7 bases, in that order; junction bases with no gene match: 3. The CDR3 nucleotides read TGTGCCAGCAGCTTAAGGCCGGGGGGCGGGGAGCTGTTTTTT. Translating gives CASSLRPGGGELFF.

The CDR3 here is CASTTGSSTDTQYF. CDR3 sequence (DNA): TGCGCCAGCACGACAGGGTCCTCCACAGATACGCAGTATTTT. The chain couples TRBV5-1 to TRBJ2-3; 7 bases are shared with TRBD1. The CDR3 length is 14 residues. Germline V gene sequence: CDR1 SGHRS, CDR2 YFSETQ. The V and J ends lost 6 bases and 2 bases, in that order; junction bases with no gene match: 6.

The V gene is TRBV2, the J gene TRBJ1-1, with TRBD1 matching 7 bases. J gave up 1 base and V 4 bases, and 9 bases lay outside the gene matches. Germline assignment: CDR1 SNHLY and CDR2 FYNNEI. The CDR3 spans 16 residues. The CDR3 DNA sequence: TGTGCCAGCAGTGGGTTGACAGGGCGGGGGAACACTGAAGCTTTCTTT. Protein product: CASSGLTGRGNTEAFF.

Regarding this clone: A read error may produce the germline difference seen at one junction end. The chain uses TRBV9 and TRBJ2-7; D may match TRBD1 or TRBD2 (5 bases each). Germline lookup yields CDR1 SGDLS and CDR2 YYNGEE. The CDR3 covers 15 residues. The CDR3 region is CTSSGSEGLGYEQYF. The CDR3 nucleotides are TGTACCAGCAGCGGCTCTGAGGGGCTTGGGTACGAGCAGTACTTC.

The chain carries TRBV6-1 and TRBJ2-1; a weak D match, TRBD2 (7 bases). The CDR3 length is 15 residues. The V end was cut by 7 bases, the J end by 8 bases, with 21 bases between. CDR1 MNHNS and CDR2 SASEGT come from the germline V gene. This CDR3 reads CASTVARGALDEQFF. The CDR3 DNA follows: TGTGCCAGCACGGTTGCCCGGGGGGCGCTGGATGAGCAGTTCTTC.

The chain employs TRBV12-5 and TRBJ2-5; 7 bases align to TRBD2. There are 16 residues in the CDR3. V trimming: 4 bases; J trimming: 3 bases; junction bases outside the gene matches: 11. Per the germline V gene, CDR1 is LGHNT and CDR2 is FRNRAP. The CDR3 loop reads CASGSPSRGDEETQYF. Here the CDR3 DNA reads TGTGCTAGTGGTTCCCCGTCACGGGGGGATGAAGAGACCCAGTACTTC.

The J gene is TRBJ1-2, the V gene TRBV10-2, with unresolved D. Between the trimmed V and J ends, which lost 6 bases and 4 bases, there was a span of 6 bases. Germline V gene data show CDR1 as WSHSY and CDR2 as SAAADI. The CDR3 sequence is 11 residues long. CDR3 sequence reads: CASSESYGYTF. The CDR3 coding sequence is TGCGCCAGCAGCGAAAGCTATGGCTACACCTTC.

V usage is TRBV15 and J usage is TRBJ2-2; D not certain. This CDR3 is built from 12 residues. In germline, CDR1 is LNHNV, CDR2 YYDKDF (reference sequence). The V end lost 1 base, the J end lost 6 bases, and 3 bases lay between the germline ends. The CDR3 nucleotides read TGTGCCACCAGCAGAGGAGCCGGGGAGCTGTTTTTT. Residues: CATSRGAGELFF.

This clone was found a few times. This sequence joins TRBV7-2 and TRBJ1-2; possible D gene TRBD1, 5 bases. V lost 5 bases, J lost 13 bases, and 17 bases lay in between. CDR1 and CDR2 from the germline V gene are SGHTA and FQGNSA. This CDR3 has 12 residues. This chain's CDR3 is CASSGTLRSSTF. The DNA of the CDR3 is TGTGCCAGCAGCGGGACGCTTCGGTCCTCCACCTTC.

V is TRBV7-2 and J is TRBJ2-5; maybe TRBD1 (6 bases). CDR3 size: 14 residues. From germline, CDR1 is SGHTA and CDR2 FQGNSA. V was trimmed by 5 bases and J by 7 bases, leaving 17 bases between them. The CDR3 DNA follows: TGTGCCAGCAGCCTCCGACAGGACCGGGGGACCCAGTACTTC. It yields the protein CASSLRQDRGTQYF.

This sequence joins TRBV6-1 and TRBJ2-3; 8 nucleotides agree with TRBD2. With V trimmed by 2 bases and J by 1 base, 8 bases remained unmatched. From germline, CDR1 is MNHNS and CDR2 SASEGT. There are 17 residues in the CDR3. The CDR3 nucleotides are TGTGCCAGCAGTGAAATATCCTTAGCGGGGCGCACAGATACGCAGTATTTT. Residues: CASSEISLAGRTDTQYF.

This chain connects TRBV5-6 to TRBJ2-6; 9 bases fit TRBD1. The CDR3 has 16 amino acids. V was clipped by 3 bases and J by 4 bases; unmatched bases: 5. CDR1 is SGHDT and CDR2 is YYEEEE in the germline V gene. The CDR3 region is CASSSGTGSGANVLTF. The DNA of the CDR3 is TGTGCCAGCAGCTCTGGGACAGGGTCGGGGGCCAACGTCCTGACTTTC.

The rearrangement links TRBV28 to TRBJ2-3, with TRBD2 matching over 10 bases. V dropped 2 bases and J dropped 4; count of bases not matched to a gene: 3. Germline V CDR1 and CDR2: MDHEN, SYDVKM. The CDR3 has 15 amino acids. The CDR3 DNA sequence: TGTGCCAGCAGTTTAAGCGGGAGGGCCTCAGATACGCAGTATTTT. This sequence encodes CASSLSGRASDTQYF.

This chain connects TRBV2 to TRBJ2-1, with unresolved D. Trimming pared 0 bases from V and 12 bases from J, leaving 9 bases between. Germline CDR1 is SNHLY and CDR2 is FYNNEI. The CDR3 spans 12 residues. CDR3 amino acids: CASSEAFSMQFF. DNA of the CDR3: TGTGCCAGCAGTGAAGCGTTTAGCATGCAGTTCTTC.

V gene TRBV28 combines with J gene TRBJ1-1, with D tentatively TRBD1 (6 bases). The germline V gene has CDR1 MDHEN and CDR2 SYDVKM. CDR3 length: 14 amino acids. Trimming left V 3 bases short and J 5 bases short, with 13 bases between. In nucleotides, the CDR3 is TGTGCCAGCAGTTTCACAGGGAGGTTGACTGAAGCTTTCTTT. It codes for CASSFTGRLTEAFF.

The V call is TRBV9, the J call TRBJ2-2, with a weak D call TRBD1 (5 bases). Germline V gene data show CDR1 as SGDLS and CDR2 as YYNGEE. Trimming took 0 bases from V and 4 from J, leaving 13 bases between them. The CDR3 has 16 amino acids. The CDR3 DNA sequence: TGTGCCAGCAGCGTAGATCGCAGTAGGGGCACCGGGGAGCTGTTTTTT. Its protein is CASSVDRSRGTGELFF.

The gene calls are TRBV29-1 and TRBJ1-2, with 9 bases identical to TRBD1. Germline CDR1 and CDR2: SQVTM and ANQGSEA. Trimming removed 3 bases from V and 9 bases from J; junction bases left unmatched: 5. This CDR3 region has 12 residues. The CDR3 DNA reads as TGCAGCGTTGAGACAGGGGGAGGTAGCTACACCTTC. Its translation: CSVETGGGSYTF.

The chain employs TRBV19 and TRBJ2-1; 11 bases fit TRBD2. With V trimmed by 8 bases and J by 2 bases, 8 bases remained unmatched. The germline gives CDR1 LNHDA, CDR2 SQIVND (reference sequence). The CDR3 loop spans 16 amino acids. The CDR3 region has the DNA TGTGCCAGTTGCCGGACTAGCGGGCTCGCCTACAATGAGCAGTTCTTC. This codes for CASCRTSGLAYNEQFF.

The V and J genes are TRBV7-2 and TRBJ2-5; possibly TRBD1 or TRBD2 for D (5 bases each). The germline gives CDR1 SGHTA, CDR2 FQGNSA. Deletions cut 1 base from V and 8 bases from J, with 11 bases between. The length of the CDR3 is 13 residues. CDR3 DNA sequence: TGTGCCAGCAGCTTAGGAGGGACCCCTACCCAGTACTTC. Residues: CASSLGGTPTQYF.

CDR3 residues: CASIPVAGSGNTIYF. The CDR3 DNA is TGTGCCAGCATCCCCGTAGCGGGCTCTGGAAACACCATATATTTT. This chain connects TRBV7-2 to TRBJ1-3; D is undetermined. V lost 7 bases and J 0 bases, leaving 13 bases between the germline ends. Germline V gene lookup returns CDR1 SGHTA and CDR2 FQGNSA. The CDR3 is 15 residues long.

This clone was recorded a few times. The rearrangement joins TRBV28 to TRBJ1-2, with 8 bases that match TRBD1. V lost 6 bases and J lost 4; bases outside the gene matches: 7. In germline, CDR1 is MDHEN, CDR2 SYDVKM. There are 14 residues in the CDR3. The CDR3 reads CASRPTGASYGYTF. CDR3 in DNA: TGTGCCAGCAGGCCGACAGGGGCCAGCTATGGCTACACCTTC.